The clone carrying this TCR beta chain was seen only a few times. The antigen is not known. The sample is drawn from a study of T cell responses to AZD1222 COVID-19 vaccine. General observations from the study: None of the repertoires were sampled until the peak T cell response had passed.

Repertoires were generated with immunoSEQ multiplex PCR, while TCRdb's copy carries only in-frame clones and drops some. The sample shows about 160,000 clones, around 92% of them seen only once. V shed 5 bases, J shed 4 bases, and the junction held 4 bases outside the gene matches. Germline CDR1 reads SGHVS; CDR2 reads FNYEAQ. This CDR3 contains 15 residues. The sample was peripheral blood, taken on day 0 of MenACWY control vaccination. The chain uses TRBV7-6 and TRBJ1-3, with 11 bases matching TRBD1. This clonotype was sampled from an adult in good health. CDR3 in DNA: TGTGCCAGCAGCCCGGACAGGGGGCACGGAAACACCATATATTTT. This encodes CASSPDRGHGNTIYF.